These 31 T cell receptor beta chains share one sample of origin, sequenced in a study of OX40 agonist ivuxolimab in advanced cancers. The table came from immunoSEQ multiplex PCR; TCRdb's copy has only in-frame clones and leaves some out. The repertoire holds tens of thousands of clones, with around 90% as singletons. Sequencing was performed on CD4+ or CD8+ T cells sorted from blood, taken in a trial of the OX40 agonist ivuxolimab. These receptors all stem from an adult with an advanced solid tumor such as melanoma, head and neck, liver or kidney cancer.

V and J are TRBV11-2 and TRBJ2-6; 7 bases match TRBD1. J lost 0 bases, V lost 2 bases, and 10 bases had no gene match. The CDR3 totals 19 residues. Per the germline V gene, CDR1 is SGHAT and CDR2 is FQNNGV. The CDR3 sequence: CASSLLGQRRSSGANVLTF. CDR3 in DNA: TGTGCCAGCAGCTTACTGGGACAGCGCAGGAGCTCTGGGGCCAACGTCCTGACTTTC.

The chain joins TRBV5-1 to TRBJ1-2; D might be TRBD1 (6 bases). V lost 1 base and J 3 bases, leaving 13 bases between the germline ends. There are 15 residues in the CDR3. CDR1 and CDR2 (germline): SGHRS, YFSETQ. The CDR3 spells CASSLRLGADYGYTF. CDR3 bases: TGCGCCAGCAGCTTGAGGTTGGGGGCTGACTATGGCTACACCTTC. Variable domain in full (rest from reference TRBV5-1 and TRBJ1-2): KAGVTQTPRYLIKTRGQQVTLSCSPISGHRSVSWYQQTPGQGLQFLFEYFSETQRNKGNFPGRFSGRQFSNSRSEMNVSTLELGDSALYLCASSLRLGADYGYTFGSGTRLTVV.

The V and J genes are TRBV19 and TRBJ2-7, with D possibly called TRBD1 or TRBD2 (5 bases each). Trimming pared 0 bases from V and 4 bases from J, leaving 7 bases between. The CDR3 totals 13 residues. Germline-derived CDR1 and CDR2 are LNHDA and SQIVND (reference sequence). The CDR3 reads CASSIEGRYEQYF. The CDR3, as DNA: TGTGCCAGTAGTATAGAGGGACGTTACGAGCAGTACTTC.

The chain recombines TRBV7-8 with TRBJ2-7; the match to TRBD1 covers 7 bases. This CDR3 is 15 amino acids long. Germline CDR1 and CDR2: SGHVS and FQNEAQ. The V and J ends lost 4 bases and 7 bases, in that order; junction bases with no gene match: 13. CDR3 amino acids: CASSSGQLQGREQYF. CDR3 in DNA: TGTGCCAGCAGCTCCGGCCAGCTACAGGGGCGTGAGCAGTACTTC.

This chain uses TRBV18 with TRBJ2-1, with D perhaps matching TRBD1 (5 bases). Germline V gives CDR1 KGHSH, CDR2 LQKENI. V lost 3 bases, J lost 10 bases, and 13 bases lay in between. The CDR3 totals 13 residues. CDR3 sequence (DNA): TGTGCCAGCTCACCCTCGGACACTCGCGAGCAGTTCTTC. Translation: CASSPSDTREQFF.

V is TRBV28 and J is TRBJ2-4; D is possibly TRBD2 (6 bases). Trimming removed 7 bases at V and 7 bases at J, with 17 bases between. Germline V gene lookup returns CDR1 MDHEN and CDR2 SYDVKM. CDR3 length equals 14 residues. This CDR3 reads CASNRRGGGNIQYF. The DNA of the CDR3 is TGTGCCAGCAATCGCCGGGGTGGAGGGAACATTCAGTACTTC.

J is TRBJ2-1 and V is TRBV6-1; perhaps TRBD2 as D (6 bases). Trimming shortened V by 7 bases and J by 5 bases, and 18 bases separated the two germline ends. The CDR3 runs 15 residues. Germline V CDR1 and CDR2: MNHNS, SASEGT. This CDR3 is CASTRGGTVNNEQFF. In DNA, the CDR3 is TGTGCCAGCACCCGGGGCGGGACCGTTAACAATGAGCAGTTCTTC.

This chain uses TRBV2 with TRBJ1-4; tentatively, D is TRBD1 (5 bases). The CDR3 runs 15 residues. Germline CDR1 reads SNHLY; CDR2 reads FYNNEI. V gave up 3 bases and J gave up 0 bases, with 8 bases separating them. The CDR3 spells CASSDSTATNEKLFF. The CDR3 region has the DNA TGTGCCAGCAGTGACTCGACAGCAACTAATGAAAAACTGTTTTTT.

This chain uses TRBV5-8 with TRBJ2-3; unclear D gene. CDR1 is SGHTS, CDR2 YDEGEE, per germline. The CDR3 loop spans 13 amino acids. The V gene lost 4 bases and the J gene lost 2 bases, with 8 bases spanning the gap. CDR3 in amino acids: CASSGQITDTQYF. The CDR3, as DNA: TGTGCCAGCAGCGGGCAGATCACAGATACGCAGTATTTT. Full variable domain (missing parts from reference TRBV5-8 and TRBJ2-3): EAGVTQSPTHLIKTRGQQATLRCSPISGHTSVYWYQQALGLGLQFLLWYDEGEERNRGNFPPRFSGRQFPNYSSELNVNALELEDSALYLCASSGQITDTQYFGPGTRLTVL.

In this sample, this clone turned up a few times. The chain links TRBV16 to TRBJ1-2; D remains unclear. The V and J ends lost 10 bases and 8 bases respectively, with 23 bases between them. CDR3 length: 14 amino acids. Looked up from germline, CDR1 is KGHSY and CDR2 is FQNENV. The CDR3 DNA sequence: TGTGCCACCATCTCGACCCACTCCTCGACAGGCTACACCTTC. Translation gives CATISTHSSTGYTF.

J is TRBJ1-3 and V is TRBV7-2; 9 bases fit TRBD1. V shed 5 bases and J 3 bases; nucleotides not matched to a gene: 5. Looked up from germline, CDR1 is SGHTA and CDR2 is FQGNSA. The CDR3 totals 15 residues. Here the CDR3 reads CASSQDRGGGNTIYF. The CDR3, as DNA: TGTGCCAGCAGCCAGGACAGGGGAGGTGGAAACACCATATATTTT.

This clone was recorded a few times. The chain couples TRBV5-8 to TRBJ1-4; the D is unclear. Trimming removed 3 bases from V and 7 bases from J, with 7 bases in between. The CDR3 contains 12 residues. Germline lookup yields CDR1 SGHTS and CDR2 YDEGEE. Here the CDR3 DNA reads TGTGCCAGCAGCTACGGGTTTGAAAAACTGTTTTTT. Its translation: CASSYGFEKLFF.

The genes are TRBV7-5 and TRBJ2-7; TRBD1, the D gene given by the table, was not confirmed from the DNA. TRBV7-5 is flagged as a pseudogene. This CDR3 region has 16 residues. The CDR3 DNA is TGTGTCAGAAGCTCAACCCGGGACAGGGGGCCGTCGGTGCAGTACTTC. Encoded protein: CVRSSTRDRGPSVQYF.

The chain has TRBV15 and TRBJ2-3; D gene ambiguous. Trimming cost V 0 bases and J 10 bases, with 14 bases left between them. From germline, CDR1 is LNHNV and CDR2 YYDKDF (reference sequence). This CDR3 comprises 14 residues. In DNA form, the CDR3 reads TGTGCCACCAGCAGAGATCTTATAGACCCTTCGCAGTATTTT. This sequence encodes CATSRDLIDPSQYF. Variable domain in full (rest from reference TRBV15 and TRBJ2-3): DAMVIQNPRYQVTQFGKPVTLSCSQTLNHNVMYWYQQKSSQAPKLLFHYYDKDFNNEADTPDNFQSRRPNTSFCFLDIRSPGLGDTAMYLCATSRDLIDPSQYFGPGTRLTVL.

The CDR3, as DNA: TGTGCCAGCAGCCCATTAGGGAGCTCTGGGGCCAACGTCCTGACTTTC. Translation: CASSPLGSSGANVLTF. The chain has TRBV7-9 and TRBJ2-6; perhaps TRBD2 as D (5 bases). CDR1 is SEHNR and CDR2 is FQNEAQ in the germline V gene (reference sequence). This CDR3 has 16 residues. Trimming took 5 bases from V and 0 from J, leaving 11 bases between them.

The chain carries TRBV11-2 and TRBJ2-2, with D maybe TRBD2 (6 bases). Between the trimmed V and J ends, which lost 1 base and 7 bases, there was a span of 13 bases. CDR1 and CDR2 (germline): SGHAT, FQNNGV. The CDR3 spans 15 residues. The CDR3 nucleotides read TGTGCCAGCAGCTTAGGAGATTGGGGGGTCGGGGAGCTGTTTTTT. Translating it yields CASSLGDWGVGELFF.

The chain combines TRBV7-2 with TRBJ1-1; maybe TRBD1 (6 bases). The CDR3 covers 14 residues. Germline V gene data show CDR1 as SGHTA and CDR2 as FQGNSA. The V gene lost 2 bases and the J gene lost 0 bases, with 7 bases spanning the gap. The CDR3 here is CASSLRQVNTEAFF. The CDR3 DNA follows: TGTGCCAGCAGCTTAAGACAGGTGAACACTGAAGCTTTCTTT. The complete variable domain, with remaining parts taken from reference TRBV7-2 and TRBJ1-1, reads GAGVSQSPSNKVTEKGKDVELRCDPISGHTALYWYRQSLGQGLEFLIYFQGNSAPDKSGLPSDRFSAERTGGSVSTLTIQRTQQEDSAVYLCASSLRQVNTEAFFGQGTRLTVV.

The chain couples TRBV19 to TRBJ2-1; TRBD1 matches 7 bases. Trimming took 4 bases from V and 3 from J; bases not matched to a gene: 6. The CDR3 covers 15 residues. Germline V CDR1 and CDR2: LNHDA, SQIVND (reference sequence). CDR3 DNA: TGTGCCAGTAGTACACAGGGGACAAGCTACAATGAGCAGTTCTTC. Protein: CASSTQGTSYNEQFF.

CDR3 bases: TGTGCCAGCAGTCCGGGGAGGGTAGATGGCTACACCTTC. This translates into CASSPGRVDGYTF. This chain uses TRBV6-5 with TRBJ1-2; D is unresolved. V lost 5 bases, J lost 6 bases, and 13 bases lay in between. Germline V CDR1 and CDR2: MNHEY, SVGAGI. The CDR3 is 13 amino acids.

The CDR3 loop reads CATQARGLVVLTF. DNA for the CDR3: TGTGCCACCCAGGCCAGGGGGTTAGTCGTCCTGACTTTC. The rearrangement joins TRBV6-1 to TRBJ2-6; 7 positions match TRBD1. This CDR3 is 13 amino acids long. Germline values: CDR1 MNHNS, CDR2 SASEGT. V shed 10 bases, J shed 12 bases, and the junction held 12 bases outside the gene matches.

The chain links TRBV5-1 to TRBJ1-5; D unresolved. V was trimmed by 4 bases and J by 2 bases, leaving 13 bases between them. Per the germline V gene, CDR1 is SGHRS and CDR2 is YFSETQ. The CDR3 length is 15 residues. The CDR3: CASSQDWGGNQPQHF. The CDR3 bases are TGCGCCAGCAGCCAGGACTGGGGTGGCAATCAGCCCCAGCATTTT.

The chain has TRBV6-5 and TRBJ2-7; TRBD1 agrees at 9 bases. With V trimmed by 0 bases and J by 5 bases, 8 bases remained unmatched. In germline, CDR1 is MNHEY, CDR2 SVGAGI. The CDR3 is made up of 16 amino acids. In nucleotides, the CDR3 is TGTGCCAGCAGTTACTCCCACAGACAGGGGGTCAACGAGCAGTACTTC. It codes for CASSYSHRQGVNEQYF.

The CDR3 region is CASSLNGPVNTEAFF. Here the CDR3 DNA reads TGTGCCAGCAGCTTGAATGGACCGGTGAACACTGAAGCTTTCTTT. This chain links TRBV11-2 with TRBJ1-1; D gene uncertain. Germline V gene lookup returns CDR1 SGHAT and CDR2 FQNNGV. V lost 3 bases and J 0 bases, leaving 11 bases between the germline ends. This CDR3 contains 15 residues.

This clone appeared a single time. The rearrangement links TRBV7-2 to TRBJ2-1, with no clear D. CDR3 length: 14 amino acids. Germline-derived CDR1 and CDR2 are SGHTA and FQGNSA. V was shortened by 6 bases and J by 10 bases, with 19 bases between the two germline ends. For the CDR3, the DNA is TGTGCCAGCAGTCTAACTCCTAGAATCCCCGAGCAGTTCTTC. Protein product: CASSLTPRIPEQFF.

The genes are TRBV4-3 and TRBJ1-2; 7 bases agree with TRBD1. This CDR3 region has 17 residues. V was clipped by 2 bases and J by 6 bases; unmatched bases: 15. Germline V gene lookup returns CDR1 LGHNA and CDR2 YSLEER. CDR3 amino acids: CASSQQNRGREWDGYTF. CDR3 nucleotide sequence: TGCGCCAGCAGCCAACAAAACAGGGGCAGGGAATGGGATGGCTACACCTTC.

V gene TRBV14 combines with J gene TRBJ2-1; perhaps TRBD1 as D (5 bases). The germline gives CDR1 SGHDN, CDR2 FVKESK. CDR3 length: 15 residues. V was pared by 0 bases and J by 9 bases, with 15 bases between. CDR3 sequence reads: CASSQDNRKPGEQFF. In nucleotides, the CDR3 is TGTGCCAGCAGCCAAGATAACAGGAAGCCAGGTGAGCAGTTCTTC.

The gene calls are TRBV11-2 and TRBJ2-7, with TRBD1 matching over 8 bases. The CDR3 is 15 residues long. V trimming: 4 bases; J trimming: 0 bases; junction bases outside the gene matches: 5. Germline assignment: CDR1 SGHAT and CDR2 FQNNGV. The CDR3: CASSSRGTGSYEQYF. DNA of the CDR3: TGTGCCAGCAGCTCTAGGGGGACAGGCTCCTACGAGCAGTACTTC.

This rearrangement joins TRBV2 to TRBJ2-3; no firm D call. This CDR3 has 14 amino acids. Trimming took off 4 bases at V and 1 base at J, with 9 bases between the two ends. CDR1 and CDR2 from the germline V gene are SNHLY and FYNNEI. In DNA form, the CDR3 reads TGTGCCAGCAGTGGCGGTCGGGGCACAGATACGCAGTATTTT. Protein sequence: CASSGGRGTDTQYF.

The chain employs TRBV7-8 and TRBJ1-1; TRBD1 agrees at 11 bases. Germline V gene data show CDR1 as SGHVS and CDR2 as FQNEAQ. V lost 5 bases and J lost 1; bases outside the gene matches: 9. This CDR3 has 17 amino acids. The DNA of the CDR3 is TGTGCCAGCAGCATAGAGGACAGGGGGCTCGGGAACACTGAAGCTTTCTTT. Amino acids: CASSIEDRGLGNTEAFF. Using reference TRBV7-8 and TRBJ1-1 for the parts outside the CDR3, the full variable domain is GAGVSQSPRYKVAKRGQDVALRCDPISGHVSLFWYQQALGQGPEFLTYFQNEAQLDKSGLPSDRFFAERPEGSVSTLKIQRTQQEDSAVYLCASSIEDRGLGNTEAFFGQGTRLTVV.

V gene TRBV5-1 combines with J gene TRBJ1-5; D is uncertain. Germline CDR1 and CDR2: SGHRS and YFSETQ. The CDR3 has 13 residues. Trimming cost V 3 bases and J 6 bases, with 10 bases left between them. The CDR3 DNA sequence: TGCGCCAGCAGCTCCCAGCCCTTTCAGCCCCAGCATTTT. This codes for CASSSQPFQPQHF.

The chain has TRBV7-2 and TRBJ2-1; D not resolved. The CDR3 totals 12 residues. V lost 5 bases and J 6 bases, leaving 8 bases between the germline ends. Germline V CDR1 and CDR2: SGHTA, FQGNSA. The CDR3 DNA sequence: TGTGCCAGCAGCCGAGCCCTCAATGAGCAGTTCTTC. It specifies CASSRALNEQFF.